Listed here are 3 T cell receptor beta chains from one sample, sequenced in a study of T cells in Graves' hyperthyroidism and ophthalmopathy. It was RNA transcripts that yielded the amplified TCR beta CDR3 regions. Carried out on the TCR CDR3, a first-round RT-PCR used the HTBI primer set. From the multiplex PCR reads, TCRdb called clonotypes with MiXCR, one entry per CDR3 protein. The sample carries nearly 750,000 distinct CDR3 sequences, approximately 40% recorded once. Sequenced material: blood. Receptors originate from a woman aged 40-49 years with Graves' hyperthyroidism.

This clonotype was seen at least ten times. The chain is built from TRBV5-8 and TRBJ1-6; D possibly corresponds to TRBD1 (5 bases). CDR3 length equals 15 residues. Trimming took off 3 bases at V and 5 bases at J, with 12 bases between the two ends. The germline V gene encodes CDR1 SGHTS and CDR2 YDEGEE. In DNA form, the CDR3 reads TGTGCCAGCAGCTCGACAGTGGGACATAATTCACCCCTCCACTTT. It encodes CASSSTVGHNSPLHF.

The CDR3 here is CSVFPGAGANVLTF. The CDR3 coding sequence is TGCAGCGTTTTCCCAGGGGCTGGGGCCAACGTCCTGACTTTC. This chain joins TRBV29-1 and TRBJ2-6; tentatively, D is TRBD1 (6 bases). The CDR3 loop spans 14 amino acids. Trimming left V 5 bases short and J 2 bases short, with 10 bases between. Germline CDR1 SQVTM, CDR2 ANQGSEA.

The chain couples TRBV5-4 to TRBJ1-2; 8 bases align to TRBD1. Per the germline V gene, CDR1 is SGHNT and CDR2 is YYREEE (reference sequence). V gave up 4 bases and J gave up 1 base; unmatched junction bases: 9. The CDR3 runs 16 residues. CDR3 in DNA: TGTGCCAGCAGCCCAGGGGGCGTTGGCCTTAACTATGGCTACACCTTC. Amino acid sequence: CASSPGGVGLNYGYTF.